A single sample is the source of the 19 T cell receptor beta chains below, sequenced in a study of regulatory T cells in long-lasting Graves disease (dated by TCRdb to about 2021). The meaning of the sample's time point label: newly diagnosed GD, antithyroid drugs for less than 3 months. For both TCR sequencing and RNA sequencing, RNA was extracted from PBMCs using TRIzol. The library was produced with multiplex PCR. Sequencing took place on an Illumina HiSeq 4000. CDR3 regions were amplified by Arm-PCR with iRepertoire HTBI primers to construct TCR beta libraries. Clones were called with MiXCR by TCRdb after fastp trimmed the public reads at Q25, and only in-frame beta chains were retained. A single entry per CDR3 protein holds the most common genes and DNA from its merged rows. Across this sample there are roughly 520,000 distinct CDR3 sequences, with 9.5% to 15% seen only once. The ten largest account for approximately 9.6% of the sample.

The same data also contributed to another study, on T cells in Graves' hyperthyroidism and ophthalmopathy.

Specimen: peripheral blood mononuclear cells (PBMCs), collected at new diagnosis, from a patient treated with antithyroid drugs. The receptors derive from a woman in her 30s with Graves disease. Donor details come from another sample of the same person, matched by shared clones.

This clonotype occurred many times. The rearrangement uses TRBV11-3 and TRBJ2-1; 9 bases map to TRBD1. V lost 2 bases to trimming and J lost 0 bases; unmatched junction nucleotides: 5. The CDR3 has 17 amino acids. The germline CDR1 and CDR2 sequences are SGHNT and YENEEA. In DNA, the CDR3 is TGTGCCAGCAGCTTAAGGCAGACAGGGGGCTCCTACAATGAGCAGTTCTTC. It specifies CASSLRQTGGSYNEQFF.

This clonotype was counted between two and nine times. This chain connects TRBV7-2 to TRBJ2-3; maybe TRBD1 (5 bases). The CDR3 contains 13 residues. The germline V and J ends were trimmed by 7 bases and 2 bases, with 10 bases remaining between them. Germline V CDR1 and CDR2: SGHTA, FQGNSA. The CDR3 sequence is CASNRQNTDTQYF. As DNA, the CDR3 is TGTGCCAGCAACCGACAGAACACAGATACGCAGTATTTT.

This clonotype was picked up many times. V gene TRBV20-1 combines with J gene TRBJ1-1; TRBD1 might be the D (6 bases). The CDR3 loop spans 14 amino acids. V shed 1 base and J shed 4 bases, with 13 bases lying between them. CDR1 is DFQATT, CDR2 SNEGSKA, per germline (reference sequence). CDR3: CSARALQGGTEAFF. The CDR3 DNA reads TGCAGTGCTAGAGCTTTACAGGGCGGCACTGAAGCTTTCTTT.

This clonotype was seen many times. The chain carries TRBV6-1 and TRBJ1-5; no definite D call. The CDR3 runs 15 residues. Trimming took off 6 bases at V and 1 base at J, with 13 bases between the two ends. Germline CDR1 MNHNS, CDR2 SASEGT. CDR3 protein: CASSRLHGSNQPQHF. CDR3 DNA: TGTGCCAGCAGCAGACTACACGGGAGCAATCAGCCCCAGCATTTT.

This clonotype came up a few times. At one end the junction does not follow the germline gene, possibly because of a read error. The chain recombines TRBV19 with TRBJ2-1, with 8 bases fitting TRBD2. CDR1 is LNHDA and CDR2 is SQIVND in the germline V gene (reference sequence). This CDR3 spans 15 amino acids. The CDR3 DNA is TGTGCCAGTGCTTTAGCGGGGCGATCCTACAATGAGCAGTCCTTC. Translation gives CASALAGRSYNEQSF.

Many counts were recorded for this clonotype. The V call is TRBV18, the J call TRBJ1-2, with D maybe TRBD1 (5 bases). The germline CDR1 and CDR2 sequences are KGHSH and LQKENI. The CDR3 is 13 amino acids. V lost 5 bases to trimming and J lost 8 bases, with 15 bases between them. CDR3 sequence reads: CASSTGGELGYTF. The DNA for the CDR3 is TGTGCCAGCTCAACCGGGGGAGAGCTCGGCTACACCTTC.

The gene calls are TRBV7-9 and TRBJ2-7; perhaps TRBD2 as D (7 bases). The CDR3 spans 16 residues. Trimming removed 5 bases from V and 1 base from J, with 18 bases in between. CDR1 and CDR2 (germline): SEHNR, FQNEAQ (reference sequence). CDR3 loop: CASSRGGGSKSYEQYF. CDR3 nucleotides: TGTGCCAGCAGCAGAGGGGGGGGGTCGAAATCCTACGAGCAGTACTTC.

The chain combines TRBV2 with TRBJ2-1, with 7 bases fitting TRBD1. This CDR3 contains 14 residues. CDR1 is SNHLY and CDR2 is FYNNEI in the germline V gene. Germline trimming cut 5 bases from V and 4 bases from J; bases unmatched to any gene: 5. The CDR3 loop reads CASSQGVYYNEQFF. The CDR3 DNA is TGTGCCAGCAGTCAGGGGGTTTATTACAATGAGCAGTTCTTC.

The chain uses TRBV7-2 and TRBJ2-6; weak D call: TRBD2 (7 bases). Trimming took off 1 base at V and 5 bases at J, with 15 bases between the two ends. CDR3 length: 17 residues. Germline V lookup: CDR1 SGHTA, CDR2 FQGNSA. The DNA for the CDR3 is TGTGCCAGCAGCTTAGTCACAGGGACTACGAGGGCCAACGTCCTGACTTTC. Amino acid sequence: CASSLVTGTTRANVLTF.

This clonotype was seen only a few times. The V call is TRBV7-9, the J call TRBJ1-1; the match to TRBD1 covers 7 bases. CDR3 size: 18 residues. Germline loops: CDR1 SEHNR, CDR2 FQNEAQ (reference sequence). V was pared by 5 bases and J by 0 bases, with 15 bases of the junction left unmatched. The CDR3 here is CASSRTGLDRRMNTEAFF. The DNA of the CDR3 is TGTGCCAGCAGCCGAACCGGACTGGACAGGAGGATGAACACTGAAGCTTTCTTT. The full variable domain, in which reference TRBV7-9 and TRBJ1-1 provide the parts outside the CDR3, is DTGVSQNPRHKITKRGQNVTFRCDPISEHNRLYWYRQTLGQGPEFLTYFQNEAQLEKSRLLSDRFSAERPKGSFSTLEIQRTEQGDSAMYLCASSRTGLDRRMNTEAFFGQGTRLTVV.

This clonotype was seen a few times. This sequence joins TRBV5-6 and TRBJ2-7; D is possibly TRBD1 or TRBD2 (5 bases each). CDR3 size: 14 residues. Germline V gene data show CDR1 as SGHDT and CDR2 as YYEEEE. V was shortened by 2 bases and J by 3 bases, with 12 bases between the two germline ends. CDR3 sequence: CASSLRDGNYEQYF. The CDR3 coding sequence is TGTGCCAGCAGCTTACGGGACGGGAACTACGAGCAGTACTTC.

Note on this clonotype: Just one base apart from a much larger clone, this may be a read error. The chain has TRBV4-2 and TRBJ2-1; 8 bases are a match to TRBD2. There are 17 residues in the CDR3. The germline gives CDR1 LGHNA, CDR2 YNFKEQ. The chain's CDR3 is CASSPGTSPVLINEHFF. The CDR3 DNA sequence: TGTGCCAGCAGCCCGGGGACTAGTCCTGTCCTGATTAATGAGCATTTCTTC.

This clonotype was detected many times. The V call is TRBV6-5, the J call TRBJ1-6; TRBD1 matches 7 bases. The germline CDR1 and CDR2 sequences are MNHEY and SVGAGI. Trimming removed 0 bases from V and 7 bases from J; junction bases left unmatched: 6. CDR3 length equals 16 residues. The CDR3 region is CASSYSSGTENSPLHF. CDR3 nucleotides: TGTGCCAGCAGTTACTCTTCCGGGACAGAAAATTCACCCCTCCACTTT.

This chain joins TRBV4-3 and TRBJ2-5, with a tentative D call TRBD2 (6 bases). There are 15 residues in the CDR3. Germline CDR1 is LGHNA and CDR2 is YSLEER. With 1 base removed from V and 5 bases from J, the gap between germline ends came to 14 bases. In DNA, the CDR3 is TGCGCCAGCAGCCAAGCGTTGCGGGATGAGGAGACCCAGTACTTC. Amino acids: CASSQALRDEETQYF.

A note on this clonotype: No conserved phenylalanine or tryptophan is present at the end of the CDR3, so a read error is the likely explanation. The chain couples TRBV2 to TRBJ1-1, with a possible D match to TRBD1 (6 bases). Trimming took off 5 bases at V and 1 base at J, with 8 bases between the two ends. CDR1 is SNHLY and CDR2 is FYNNEI in the germline V gene. The CDR3 length is 13 residues. The CDR3 here is CASSLDRNTEAFL. In DNA, the CDR3 is TGTGCCAGCAGTCTGGACAGGAACACTGAAGCTTTCCTT.

This chain connects TRBV9 to TRBJ2-3; 7 bases are shared with TRBD1. Germline values: CDR1 SGDLS, CDR2 YYNGEE. The junction had 1 base not matched to a gene; V was cut back by 0 bases and J by 3 bases. The CDR3 contains 14 residues. This CDR3 reads CASSVEGATDTQYF. For the CDR3, the DNA is TGTGCCAGCAGCGTAGAGGGGGCGACAGATACGCAGTATTTT. Drawing the rest from reference TRBV9 and TRBJ2-3, the complete variable domain is DSGVTQTPKHLITATGQRVTLRCSPRSGDLSVYWYQQSLDQGLQFLIQYYNGEERAKGNILERFSAQQFPDLHSELNLSSLELGDSALYFCASSVEGATDTQYFGPGTRLTVL.

This clonotype was seen ten or more times. The chain joins TRBV2 to TRBJ2-5, with no clear D. Germline V gene lookup returns CDR1 SNHLY and CDR2 FYNNEI. This CDR3 has 13 residues. Trimming left V 6 bases short and J 5 bases short, with 13 bases between. The CDR3 DNA reads TGTGCCAGCAGACGAGCTAGTCTTGAGACCCAGTACTTC. This codes for CASRRASLETQYF.

The chain is built from TRBV5-1 and TRBJ2-7, with TRBD1 matching over 7 bases. This CDR3 comprises 15 residues. The germline CDR1 and CDR2 sequences are SGHRS and YFSETQ. Losses at the gene ends were 0 bases for V and 2 bases for J; bases not matched to a gene: 5. As DNA, the CDR3 is TGCGCCAGCAGCTTGGGGTCTACAGGGGCCTACGAGCAGTACTTC. Translating it yields CASSLGSTGAYEQYF. Full variable domain (rest looked up from reference TRBV5-1 and TRBJ2-7): KAGVTQTPRYLIKTRGQQVTLSCSPISGHRSVSWYQQTPGQGLQFLFEYFSETQRNKGNFPGRFSGRQFSNSRSEMNVSTLELGDSALYLCASSLGSTGAYEQYFGPGTRLTVT.

This clonotype was detected ten times or more. This chain joins TRBV6-1 and TRBJ2-5, with D perhaps TRBD1 (6 bases). Germline V CDR1 and CDR2: MNHNS, SASEGT. There are 17 residues in the CDR3. Trimming left V 5 bases short and J 4 bases short, with 23 bases between. CDR3 coding DNA: TGTGCCAGCAGTAGGGGGTGGGGGAAGGAGTTTGGAGAGACCCAGTACTTC. This sequence encodes CASSRGWGKEFGETQYF.